This TCR beta chain was found in a study of blood T cell repertoires in COVID-19. Patients in Seattle were enrolled during active infection, then followed longitudinally. In the original processing: Cell counts per sample came from amplifying reference gene primers. Method: immunoSEQ multiplex PCR; TCRdb's copy keeps in-frame clones and lacks some. V and J calls and clone size are given by that table; D and trimming were obtained from the DNA. The sample yields approximately 290,000 clones, over 75% seen once. Losses at the gene ends were 5 bases for V and 8 bases for J; bases not matched to a gene: 6. The germline CDR1 and CDR2 sequences are MNHEY and SVGAGI. CDR3 length: 13 amino acids.

Material: peripheral blood. The chain recombines TRBV6-5 with TRBJ1-2; 9 bases line up with TRBD1. This receptor was identified in a human donor with COVID-19, enrolled during active disease. The donor label of this sample is uncertain. The CDR3 DNA reads as TGTGCCAGCAGTCCCTCCGGGACAGGGGGCTACACCTTC. Amino acid sequence: CASSPSGTGGYTF.